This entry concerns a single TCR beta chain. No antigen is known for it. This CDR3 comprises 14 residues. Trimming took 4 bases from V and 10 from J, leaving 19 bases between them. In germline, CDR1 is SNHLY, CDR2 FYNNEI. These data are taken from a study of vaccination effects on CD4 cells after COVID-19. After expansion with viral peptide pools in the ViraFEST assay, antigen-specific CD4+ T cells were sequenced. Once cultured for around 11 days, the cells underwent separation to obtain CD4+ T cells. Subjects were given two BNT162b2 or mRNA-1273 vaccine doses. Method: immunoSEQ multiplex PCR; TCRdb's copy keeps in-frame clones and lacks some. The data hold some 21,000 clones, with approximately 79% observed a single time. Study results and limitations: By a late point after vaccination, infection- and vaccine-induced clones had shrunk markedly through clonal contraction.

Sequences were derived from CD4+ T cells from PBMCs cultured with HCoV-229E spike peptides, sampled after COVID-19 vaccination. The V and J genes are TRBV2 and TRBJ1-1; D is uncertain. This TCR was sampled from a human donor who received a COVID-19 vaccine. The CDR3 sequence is CASSVGQGITLAFF. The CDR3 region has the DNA TGTGCCAGCAGTGTCGGGCAAGGAATAACTTTAGCTTTCTTT.